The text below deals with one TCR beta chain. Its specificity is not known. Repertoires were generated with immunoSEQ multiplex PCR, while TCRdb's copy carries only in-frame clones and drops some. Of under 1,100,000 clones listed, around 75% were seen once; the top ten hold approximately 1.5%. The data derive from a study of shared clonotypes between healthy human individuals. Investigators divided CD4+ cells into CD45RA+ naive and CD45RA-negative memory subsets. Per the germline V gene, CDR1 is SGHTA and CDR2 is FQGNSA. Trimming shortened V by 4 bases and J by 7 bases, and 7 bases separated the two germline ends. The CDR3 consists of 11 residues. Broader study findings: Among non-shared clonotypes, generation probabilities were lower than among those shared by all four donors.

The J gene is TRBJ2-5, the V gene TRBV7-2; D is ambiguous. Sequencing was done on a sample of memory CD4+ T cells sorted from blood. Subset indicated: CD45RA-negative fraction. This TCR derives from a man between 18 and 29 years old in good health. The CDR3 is CASSSSGTQYF. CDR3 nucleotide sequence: TGTGCCAGCAGCTCATCCGGGACCCAGTACTTC.